What follows are 17 T cell receptor beta chains derived from one specimen sequenced in a study of Graves' ophthalmopathy and Graves' hyperthyroidism. The study amplified TCR beta CDR3 regions using RNA transcripts. Following a first-round RT-PCR that used HTBI primers, a second-round multiplex PCR was carried out. TCRdb reanalysed the multiplex PCR reads using MiXCR and keeps one entry per CDR3 protein. The data show approximately 700,000 distinct CDR3 sequences, 40% seen once. Sequenced material: peripheral blood. These receptors all stem from an adult man with Graves' ophthalmopathy.

This clonotype was recorded at least ten times. V usage is TRBV2 and J usage is TRBJ1-1, with D perhaps TRBD1 (6 bases). Trimming stripped 6 bases from V and 3 bases from J, with 14 bases between. The CDR3 consists of 14 residues. Germline V lookup: CDR1 SNHLY, CDR2 FYNNEI. CDR3 sequence: CASRSGQSDTEAFF. The CDR3 region has the DNA TGTGCCAGCAGGTCAGGACAGTCCGACACTGAAGCTTTCTTT.

This clonotype was recorded many times. The chain combines TRBV7-2 with TRBJ2-1; D remains unclear. Germline CDR1 and CDR2: SGHTA and FQGNSA. The CDR3 extends over 13 amino acids. V dropped 5 bases and J dropped 5 bases, with 10 bases sitting between them. CDR3 sequence (DNA): TGTGCCAGCAGCCCCACTTCTGACAATGAGCAGTTCTTC. Amino acid sequence: CASSPTSDNEQFF.

A remark on this clonotype: Possible read error: a much larger clone is one base away. The chain is built from TRBV11-2 and TRBJ2-6; D gene ambiguous. Germline assignment: CDR1 SGHAT and CDR2 FQNNGV. The V end lost 1 base, the J end lost 0 bases, and 10 bases lay between the germline ends. The CDR3 length is 17 residues. The chain's CDR3 is CASSLAPPGSGANVLTF. For the CDR3, the DNA is TGTGCCAGCAGCTTAGCCCCCCCCGGCTCTGGGGCCAACGTCCTGACTTTC. Drawing the rest from reference TRBV11-2 and TRBJ2-6, the complete variable domain is EAGVAQSPRYKIIEKRQSVAFWCNPISGHATLYWYQQILGQGPKLLIQFQNNGVVDDSQLPKDRFSAERLKGVDSTLKIQPAKLEDSAVYLCASSLAPPGSGANVLTFGAGSRLTVL.

Comments on this clonotype: A much larger clone lies a single base off, so this may be a read error. The DNA of the CDR3 is TGTACCAGCAGCTTTTATCCTGGGGCCAACGTCCTGACTTTC. Encoded protein: CTSSFYPGANVLTF. The chain employs TRBV7-9 and TRBJ2-6; the D is unclear. The CDR3 contains 14 residues. Germline lookup yields CDR1 SEHNR and CDR2 FQNEAQ (reference sequence).

This clonotype was counted many times. This chain uses TRBV7-2 with TRBJ1-1; no definite D call. In germline, CDR1 is SGHTA, CDR2 FQGNSA. V shed 2 bases and J shed 0 bases, with 7 bases lying between them. The CDR3 covers 14 residues. CDR3: CASSLPLMNTEAFF. The CDR3 DNA reads TGTGCCAGCAGCTTACCCCTCATGAACACTGAAGCTTTCTTT.

This clonotype was observed at least ten times. The rearrangement joins TRBV7-2 to TRBJ1-2; D ambiguous. Germline CDR1 is SGHTA and CDR2 is FQGNSA. The ends were cut back, 5 bases at V and 7 bases at J, with 11 bases in the middle. This CDR3 contains 12 residues. CDR3 loop: CASSHPLGGYTF. The DNA of the CDR3 is TGTGCCAGCAGCCATCCGCTAGGTGGCTACACCTTC.

This chain joins TRBV7-2 and TRBJ2-7, with 9 bases lining up with TRBD1. Germline CDR1 SGHTA, CDR2 FQGNSA. CDR3 length: 15 amino acids. V lost 5 bases to trimming and J lost 8 bases; unmatched junction nucleotides: 13. CDR3: CASSPNRGRNGQQYF. The CDR3 DNA sequence: TGTGCCAGCAGCCCAAACAGGGGGCGAAATGGTCAGCAGTACTTC.

This clonotype has a count of ten or more. The chain joins TRBV9 to TRBJ1-2; no definite D call. The CDR3 spans 13 residues. Between the trimmed V and J ends, which lost 0 bases and 8 bases, there was a span of 11 bases. Germline V gene data show CDR1 as SGDLS and CDR2 as YYNGEE. The CDR3 DNA reads TGTGCCAGCAGCGTAGGATGGAGGGAAGGCTACACCTTC. Its translation is CASSVGWREGYTF.

This clonotype was picked up a small number of times. An end of the junction does not agree with germline; a read error may underlie this. V gene TRBV5-1 combines with J gene TRBJ2-5; D gene ambiguous. The CDR3 contains 14 residues. Germline V gene data show CDR1 as SGHRS and CDR2 as YFSETQ. CDR3 loop: CASSLGHTQETQYF. In DNA, the CDR3 is TGTGCCAGCAGCTTGGGTCACACCCAAGAGACCCAGTACTTC. Supplemented by reference TRBV5-1 and TRBJ2-5, the full variable domain reads KAGVTQTPRYLIKTRGQQVTLSCSPISGHRSVSWYQQTPGQGLQFLFEYFSETQRNKGNFPGRFSGRQFSNSRSEMNVSTLELGDSALYLCASSLGHTQETQYFGPGTRLLVL.

This clonotype appeared a few times. CDR3 amino acids: CASSDSGTGAYEQYF. In nucleotides, the CDR3 is TGCGCCAGCAGTGACTCCGGGACAGGCGCCTACGAGCAGTACTTC. The rearrangement joins TRBV10-2 to TRBJ2-7; 8 positions match TRBD1. CDR3 size: 15 residues. Germline CDR1 is WSHSY and CDR2 is SAAADI. J was trimmed by 2 bases and V by 3 bases; bases with no gene match: 6.

The V gene is TRBV9, the J gene TRBJ1-6; 7 nucleotides match TRBD1. The germline CDR1 and CDR2 sequences are SGDLS and YYNGEE. The V gene end was trimmed by 7 bases and the J gene end by 7 bases; junction bases not matched to a gene: 11. The CDR3 contains 15 residues. CDR3 sequence: CASSSWTGENSPLHF. Written as DNA, the CDR3 is TGTGCCAGCTCATCCTGGACAGGAGAGAATTCACCCCTCCACTTT.

About this clonotype: The junction shows a germline mismatch at one end, possibly a read error. V and J are TRBV10-3 and TRBJ2-7; D is ambiguous. This CDR3 spans 14 amino acids. Germline V gives CDR1 ENHRY, CDR2 SYGVKD. The CDR3 DNA is TGTGCCAGCAGTTCCGGTGAAGGGCGCTACGAGCAGTACTTC. Amino acid sequence: CASSSGEGRYEQYF.

This clonotype was recorded many times. V and J are TRBV19 and TRBJ1-2; D unresolved. The germline V gene has CDR1 LNHDA and CDR2 SQIVND (reference sequence). V lost 8 bases to trimming and J lost 0 bases, with 7 bases between them. The CDR3 consists of 12 residues. The CDR3 reads CASSDTNYGYTF. The CDR3, as DNA: TGTGCCAGTTCCGACACTAACTATGGCTACACCTTC. Full variable domain (remainder filled in from reference TRBV19 and TRBJ1-2): DGGITQSPKYLFRKEGQNVTLSCEQNLNHDAMYWYRQDPGQGLRLIYYSQIVNDFQKGDIAEGYSVSREKKESFPLTVTSAQKNPTAFYLCASSDTNYGYTFGSGTRLTVV.

This clonotype appeared a few times. CDR3 nucleotide sequence: TGCAGTCCAAAGGTTGTCTCGGGCACCGGGGAGCTGTTTTTT. Residues: CSPKVVSGTGELFF. This chain links TRBV20-1 with TRBJ2-2; no clear D gene. V gave up 8 bases and J gave up 4 bases, with 17 bases separating them. Germline V gene sequence: CDR1 DFQATT, CDR2 SNEGSKA (reference sequence). The CDR3 loop spans 14 amino acids.

J is TRBJ1-6 and V is TRBV29-1, with 11 bases fitting TRBD1. CDR1 SQVTM and CDR2 ANQGSEA come from the germline V gene. J gave up 5 bases and V 8 bases, and 5 bases lay outside the gene matches. The CDR3 is 14 residues long. The CDR3 nucleotides are TGCAGCCAAGGGACAGGGGGTAATAATTCACCCCTCCACTTT. Its protein is CSQGTGGNNSPLHF.

Many counts were recorded for this clonotype. The rearrangement joins TRBV25-1 to TRBJ2-7; tentative D call: TRBD2 (5 bases). V lost 0 bases to trimming and J lost 0 bases, with 9 bases between them. The germline CDR1 and CDR2 sequences are MGHDK and SYGVNS. This CDR3 is built from 15 residues. The CDR3 region is CASSEYRGGSYEQYF. The CDR3 DNA follows: TGTGCCAGCAGTGAATACCGCGGAGGCTCCTACGAGCAGTACTTC.

The V and J genes are TRBV10-3 and TRBJ1-6, with D unclear. Trimming stripped 10 bases from V and 5 bases from J, with 24 bases between. The CDR3 spans 17 residues. Germline V gene sequence: CDR1 ENHRY, CDR2 SYGVKD. The CDR3, as DNA: TGTGCCAGCATCTTAGGTCCCCGGAAACGGAATAATTCACCCCTCCACTTT. Translated, it gives CASILGPRKRNNSPLHF.